A single sample gave rise to the 30 T cell receptor beta chains below, sequenced in a study of T cells expressing NK-cell markers. Following a re-call of the 5' RACE reads, TCRdb has one entry per CDR3 protein and lacks DNA. The repertoire table contains roughly 430,000 distinct CDR3 sequences. Material: blood T cells: a sorted CD56 or NKG2C T cell subset, CD4+ or CD8+ T cells, or bulk PBMC T cells (not recorded which). All receptors derive from a woman aged 18 to 75 in good health.

The V call is TRBV12-3 or TRBV12-4, the J call TRBJ1-1; as DNA is missing, the TRBD1 call by TCRdb cannot be tested. This CDR3 spans 14 amino acids. The CDR3: CASRPQGADTEAFF.

The chain uses TRBV27 and TRBJ1-2; the TRBD1 assignment by TCRdb is unverifiable without DNA. Germline assignment: CDR1 MNHEY and CDR2 SMNVEV (reference sequence). The CDR3 is 15 amino acids. The CDR3 region is CASRGRGRGTYGYTF.

This chain connects TRBV23-1 to TRBJ2-1; TCRdb designates TRBD2, a call that cannot be tested without DNA. TRBV23-1 has ORF status, its function being uncertain. The CDR3 runs to 13 residues. CDR3 loop: CATGLDLRNEQFF.

V and J are TRBV20-1 and TRBJ1-5. The length of the CDR3 is 14 residues. Germline CDR1 and CDR2: DFQATT and SNEGSKA (reference sequence). The CDR3 reads CSAGREAGLQPQHF.

The V call is TRBV5-1, the J call TRBJ1-1. CDR1 and CDR2 from the germline V gene are SGHRS and YFSETQ. The CDR3 has 12 residues. CDR3: CASSLVGPEAFF.

The chain is built from TRBV7-3 and TRBJ2-7; the D call from TCRdb, TRBD1, cannot be confirmed without DNA. Germline assignment: CDR1 SGHTA and CDR2 FQGTGA. The CDR3 runs to 15 residues. The CDR3 protein is CASSLGGTDSYEQYF.

The V and J genes are TRBV20-1 and TRBJ1-1. This CDR3 comprises 13 residues. Per the germline V gene, CDR1 is DFQATT and CDR2 is SNEGSKA (reference sequence). The CDR3 spells CSARGPVGPEAFF.

This chain links TRBV6-5 with TRBJ1-1; TCRdb outputs TRBD1, but without DNA this stays unchecked. The CDR3 covers 17 residues. Germline-derived CDR1 and CDR2 are MNHEY and SVGAGI. The CDR3 protein is CASSYLPAAGIRTEAFF.

The chain uses TRBV20-1 and TRBJ2-3; the D gene TCRdb calls, TRBD1, cannot be checked with no DNA. From germline, CDR1 is DFQATT and CDR2 SNEGSKA (reference sequence). This CDR3 has 15 amino acids. The CDR3 loop is CSAEGGGWSTDTQYF.

The chain is built from TRBV29-1 and TRBJ2-1. There are 13 residues in the CDR3. Germline CDR1 and CDR2: SQVTM and ANQGSEA. The chain's CDR3 is CSVEPDRYNEQFF.

The chain links TRBV20-1 to TRBJ2-4; TCRdb selects TRBD1, and the lack of DNA leaves this call unchecked. CDR1 is DFQATT and CDR2 is SNEGSKA in the germline V gene (reference sequence). The CDR3 sequence is 16 residues long. CDR3: CSARETGGRAKNIQYF.

This chain connects TRBV29-1 to TRBJ1-4. CDR1 is SQVTM and CDR2 is ANQGSEA in the germline V gene. The CDR3 is 14 residues long. CDR3 region: CSVTFATTNEKLFF.

V usage is TRBV13 and J usage is TRBJ2-5. The CDR3 is made up of 15 amino acids. CDR1 and CDR2 (germline): PRHDT, FYEKMQ (reference sequence). CDR3 region: CASSLGNSLGETQYF.

The CDR3 sequence is CASSPEGDYGYTF. V usage is TRBV18 and J usage is TRBJ1-2; lacking DNA, the TRBD1 call made by TCRdb goes unchecked. From germline, CDR1 is KGHSH and CDR2 LQKENI. The CDR3 has 13 amino acids.

The V gene is TRBV2, the J gene TRBJ2-1; TCRdb proposes TRBD1, but this gene call is untestable without DNA. Per germline, CDR1 SNHLY and CDR2 FYNNEI. The CDR3 runs to 15 residues. CDR3 loop: CASSVMRDSYNEQFF.

This sequence joins TRBV20-1 and TRBJ1-3. The CDR3 is made up of 14 amino acids. Germline-derived CDR1 and CDR2 are DFQATT and SNEGSKA (reference sequence). Here the CDR3 reads CSARDLRAGNTIYF.

CDR3 in amino acids: CASSTGTGGNYGYTF. This chain connects TRBV6-1 to TRBJ1-2; the TCRdb D gene call, TRBD1, has no DNA to confirm it. The CDR3 extends over 15 amino acids. The germline V gene encodes CDR1 MNHNS and CDR2 SASEGT.

CDR3: CAIRQGGTGELFF. The J gene is TRBJ2-2, the V gene TRBV2; TCRdb indicates TRBD1, and absent DNA this call remains unverified. The CDR3 consists of 13 residues. CDR1 is SNHLY, CDR2 FYNNEI, per germline.

V gene TRBV9 combines with J gene TRBJ2-3. This CDR3 spans 17 amino acids. The germline V gene has CDR1 SGDLS and CDR2 YYNGEE. CDR3 protein: CASSISSANPGADTQYF.

This sequence joins TRBV12-3 or TRBV12-4 and TRBJ2-1; TCRdb returns TRBD1, unconfirmable since there is no DNA. The CDR3 covers 14 residues. This chain's CDR3 is CASRGFAPGNEQFF.

CDR3 region: CSARHDLAGAEDF. The chain links TRBV20-1 to TRBJ2-7; TCRdb picks TRBD2, but there is no DNA to check that call. This CDR3 is 13 amino acids long. Germline V CDR1 and CDR2: DFQATT, SNEGSKA (reference sequence).

V gene TRBV11-2 combines with J gene TRBJ2-2. Per germline, CDR1 SGHAT and CDR2 FQNNGV. There are 13 residues in the CDR3. CDR3 loop: CASSQYEAGELFF.

CDR3: CASSKKKDRQGQPQHF. The J gene is TRBJ1-5, the V gene TRBV21-1; the TCRdb D gene call, TRBD1, has no DNA to confirm it. TRBV21-1 is a recognized pseudogene. CDR3 length: 16 amino acids.

The chain carries TRBV24-1 and TRBJ2-3; absent DNA, TCRdb's TRBD2 call cannot be checked. CDR3 length: 17 residues. CDR1 and CDR2 from the germline V gene are KGHDR and SFDVKD. The CDR3 sequence is CATSDPPTSGSTDTQYF.

The rearrangement links TRBV20-1 to TRBJ2-7; lacking DNA, the TRBD2 call made by TCRdb goes unchecked. The CDR3 is made up of 14 amino acids. Germline lookup yields CDR1 DFQATT and CDR2 SNEGSKA (reference sequence). Here the CDR3 reads CSGKETGFEGEQYF.

The J gene is TRBJ2-3, the V gene TRBV9; as DNA is missing, the TRBD1 call by TCRdb cannot be tested. CDR3 size: 14 residues. The germline gives CDR1 SGDLS, CDR2 YYNGEE. CDR3 sequence: CASGRDSHTDTQYF.

The chain joins TRBV6-5 to TRBJ2-2; TCRdb's D gene call, TRBD1, goes unchecked for lack of DNA. The CDR3 runs 17 residues. Germline CDR1 is MNHEY and CDR2 is SVGAGI. The CDR3 region is CASSYVGQGAVTGELFF.

The genes are TRBV12-3 or TRBV12-4 and TRBJ1-5; TCRdb lists TRBD1, though no DNA is available to test this call. The CDR3 runs to 16 residues. CDR3 amino acids: CASSFDPRGSNQPQHF.

The chain carries TRBV14 and TRBJ1-1. CDR1 and CDR2 from the germline V gene are SGHDN and FVKESK. The CDR3 runs to 14 residues. The CDR3: CASSQDRRDTEAFF.

V usage is TRBV20-1 and J usage is TRBJ2-3; absent DNA, TCRdb's TRBD2 call cannot be checked. Per the germline V gene, CDR1 is DFQATT and CDR2 is SNEGSKA (reference sequence). There are 16 residues in the CDR3. Here the CDR3 reads CSARVVLAGRTDTQYF.